The 10 T cell receptor beta chains below come from one sample, sequenced in a study of regulatory T cells in long-lasting Graves disease. Sample time point: newly diagnosed GD, antithyroid drugs for less than 3 months. The TCR library used RNA extracted from PBMCs. Through Arm-PCR of CDR3 regions and iRepertoire HTBI primers, TCR beta libraries were built. A single record per CDR3 protein comes from TCRdb applying MiXCR to the multiplex PCR reads. The profile shows some 500,000 distinct CDR3 sequences, approximately 16% of them singletons. A further study also used this sample, focusing on T cells in Graves' hyperthyroidism and ophthalmopathy.

The material sequenced was peripheral blood mononuclear cells (PBMCs), taken at new diagnosis, from a patient treated with antithyroid drugs. The receptor source for this set is a woman aged 40-65 years with Graves disease.

The rearrangement joins TRBV3-1 to TRBJ2-3; the D gene is possibly TRBD1 (6 bases). Trimming removed 4 bases from V and 0 bases from J, with 14 bases in between. Germline CDR1 LGHDT, CDR2 YNNKEL (reference sequence). The CDR3 spans 16 residues. CDR3 nucleotide sequence: TGTGCCAGCAGCCCCCACAGGGTGGCTAGCACAGATACGCAGTATTTT. Translated: CASSPHRVASTDTQYF.

This chain links TRBV12-3 or TRBV12-4 with TRBJ1-2, with D tentatively TRBD1 (6 bases). The CDR3 is 16 residues long. Trimming left V 4 bases short and J 1 base short, with 16 bases between. The DNA for the CDR3 is TGTGCCAGCAGTTACGGGGTAGGGGGACTTAACTATGGCTACACCTTC. Its protein product is CASSYGVGGLNYGYTF.

The sample holds a few counts of this clonotype. V and J are TRBV9 and TRBJ1-1, with unresolved D. Germline V gives CDR1 SGDLS, CDR2 YYNGEE. The CDR3 covers 13 residues. Trimming shortened V by 0 bases and J by 3 bases, and 6 bases separated the two germline ends. CDR3 nucleotide sequence: TGTGCCAGCAGCGTAGTAGGCCACACTGAAGCTTTCTTT. It translates to CASSVVGHTEAFF.

Concerning this clonotype: Being one base from a much bigger clone, this may be a read error. Because it lacks the conserved phenylalanine or tryptophan at the end, this CDR3 is likely a read error. V gene TRBV28 combines with J gene TRBJ1-5, with a tentative D call TRBD1 (5 bases). Between the trimmed V and J ends, which lost 8 bases and 4 bases, there was a span of 15 bases. Germline loops: CDR1 MDHEN, CDR2 SYDVKM. The CDR3 covers 14 residues. CDR3 in amino acids: CASQIFGGNQPQHS. As DNA, the CDR3 is TGTGCCAGCCAAATTTTCGGGGGAAATCAGCCCCAGCATTCT.

V usage is TRBV7-2 and J usage is TRBJ1-5, with D tentatively TRBD1 (5 bases). Germline V CDR1 and CDR2: SGHTA, FQGNSA. The CDR3 sequence is 14 residues long. Trimming removed 5 bases at V and 4 bases at J, with 12 bases between. The CDR3 bases are TGTGCCAGCAGCCCCGGATGGGGGAATCAGCCCCAGCATTTT. Its protein is CASSPGWGNQPQHF.

There are a few counts of this clonotype. The V and J genes are TRBV11-3 and TRBJ2-2; TRBD1 aligns across 11 bases. This CDR3 is built from 16 residues. V lost 5 bases, J lost 6 bases, and 8 bases stayed unmatched. Germline CDR1 and CDR2: SGHNT and YENEEA. As DNA, the CDR3 is TGTGCCAGCAGCCGCGGGACAGGGGGGGGATCCGGGGAGCTGTTTTTT. This codes for CASSRGTGGGSGELFF.

This clonotype was seen ten or more times. The J gene is TRBJ2-7, the V gene TRBV2, with 7 bases that match TRBD2. The CDR3 totals 14 residues. Unmatched junction bases numbered 8, after V lost 6 bases and J lost 3 bases. Germline loops: CDR1 SNHLY, CDR2 FYNNEI. The CDR3 DNA reads as TGTGCCAGCAGAGCCGGGACTACTCTCTACGAGCAGTACTTC. It encodes CASRAGTTLYEQYF.

The J gene is TRBJ1-1, the V gene TRBV5-1; D call uncertain. V was clipped by 0 bases and J by 1 base, with 7 bases between them. The CDR3 is 14 amino acids. The V gene's germline CDR1 is SGHRS and CDR2 YFSETQ. The DNA of the CDR3 is TGCGCCAGCAGCTTGGGGTGGCCGAACACTGAAGCTTTCTTT. Encoded protein: CASSLGWPNTEAFF.

There are many counts of this clonotype. This chain uses TRBV18 with TRBJ2-5; no firm D call. The V end lost 3 bases, the J end lost 1 base, and 6 bases lay between the germline ends. Germline V gene sequence: CDR1 KGHSH, CDR2 LQKENI. The CDR3 has 13 amino acids. The CDR3 sequence is CASSPASQETQYF. CDR3 DNA sequence: TGTGCCAGCTCACCGGCGTCCCAAGAGACCCAGTACTTC.

The V gene is TRBV7-9, the J gene TRBJ1-3; 9 positions match TRBD1. Looked up from germline, CDR1 is SEHNR and CDR2 is FQNEAQ (reference sequence). V dropped 6 bases and J dropped 0; count of bases not matched to a gene: 9. The CDR3 is 17 residues long. The CDR3 DNA sequence: TGTGCCAGCAGAAAAACAGGGGGCTGGCTCTCTGGAAACACCATATATTTT. Its translation: CASRKTGGWLSGNTIYF.